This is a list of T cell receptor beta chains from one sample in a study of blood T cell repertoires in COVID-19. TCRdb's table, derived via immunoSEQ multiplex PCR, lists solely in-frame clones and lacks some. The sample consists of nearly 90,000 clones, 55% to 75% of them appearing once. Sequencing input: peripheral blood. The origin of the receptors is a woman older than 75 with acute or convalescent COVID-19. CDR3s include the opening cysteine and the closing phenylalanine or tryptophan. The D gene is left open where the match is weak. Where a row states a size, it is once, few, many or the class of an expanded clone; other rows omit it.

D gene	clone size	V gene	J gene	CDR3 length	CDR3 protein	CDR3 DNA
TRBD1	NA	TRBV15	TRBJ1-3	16	CATRGQGALSGNTIYF	TGTGCCACCAGGGGGCAGGGGGCTCTCTCTGGAAACACCATATATTTT
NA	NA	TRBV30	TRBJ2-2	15	CAWTEGSVYTGELFF	TGTGCCTGGACTGAGGGTAGCGTTTACACCGGGGAGCTGTTTTTT
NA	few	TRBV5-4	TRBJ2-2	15	CASSLWAGAPGELFF	TGTGCCAGCAGCTTGTGGGCAGGGGCTCCCGGGGAGCTGTTTTTT
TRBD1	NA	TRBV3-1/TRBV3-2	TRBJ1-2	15	CASSLIGQGAYGYTF	TGTGCCAGCAGCCTAATAGGACAGGGGGCCTATGGCTACACCTTC
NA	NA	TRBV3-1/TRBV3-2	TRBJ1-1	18	CASSQRLLGRGMNTEAFF	TGTGCCAGCAGCCAAAGGCTACTGGGGCGGGGAATGAACACTGAAGCTTTCTTT
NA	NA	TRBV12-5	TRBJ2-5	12	CASRQGLETQYF	TGTGCTAGTCGGCAGGGGTTGGAGACCCAGTACTTC
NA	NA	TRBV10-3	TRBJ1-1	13	CAIKGVVGTEAFF	TGTGCCATCAAGGGGGTAGTCGGAACTGAAGCTTTCTTT
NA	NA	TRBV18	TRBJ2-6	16	CASSPGGTSGANVLTF	TGTGCCAGCTCACCAGGAGGGACCTCTGGGGCCAACGTCCTGACTTTC
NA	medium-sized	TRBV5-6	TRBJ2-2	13	CASSLQYTGELFF	TGTGCCAGCAGCTTGCAGTACACCGGGGAGCTGTTTTTT
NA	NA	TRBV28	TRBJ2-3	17	CASSLPLQGKRTDTQYF	TGTGCCAGCAGTTTACCCCTACAGGGAAAACGCACAGATACGCAGTATTTT
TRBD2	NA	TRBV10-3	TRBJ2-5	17	CAISGSTSGGARETQYF	TGTGCCATCAGTGGTTCAACTAGCGGGGGGGCCCGGGAGACCCAGTACTTC
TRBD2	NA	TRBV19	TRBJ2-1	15	CASSPSGGALHEQFF	TGTGCCAGTAGTCCTAGCGGGGGGGCGCTCCATGAGCAGTTCTTC
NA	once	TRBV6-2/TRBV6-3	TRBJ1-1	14	CASSYWVAGTEAFF	TGTGCCAGCAGTTACTGGGTTGCGGGCACTGAAGCTTTCTTT
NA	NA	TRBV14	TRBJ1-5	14	CASSRSGVNQPQHF	TGTGCCAGCAGCCGCTCCGGGGTAAATCAGCCCCAGCATTTT
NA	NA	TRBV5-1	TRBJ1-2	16	CASSPATEPANYGYTF	TGCGCCAGCAGCCCAGCTACAGAGCCCGCTAACTATGGCTACACCTTC
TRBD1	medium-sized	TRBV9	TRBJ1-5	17	CASSVGTGDYSNQPQHF	TGTGCCAGCAGCGTGGGGACAGGGGATTATAGCAATCAGCCCCAGCATTTT
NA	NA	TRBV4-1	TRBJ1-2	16	CASSQRERGRSYGYTF	TGCGCCAGCAGCCAGAGGGAGCGGGGTAGGAGCTATGGCTACACCTTC
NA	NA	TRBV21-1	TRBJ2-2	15	CASSNQGRWTGELFF	TGTGCCAGCAGCAATCAGGGGAGATGGACCGGGGAGCTGTTTTTT
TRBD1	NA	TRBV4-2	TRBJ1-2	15	CASSQVTGDDYGYTF	TGTGCCAGCAGCCAAGTAACAGGGGATGACTATGGCTACACCTTC
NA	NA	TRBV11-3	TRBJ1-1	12	CASSRGSHEAFF	TGTGCCAGCAGCCGGGGGAGTCATGAAGCTTTCTTT
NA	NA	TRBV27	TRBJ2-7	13	CASSFHSSYEQYF	TGTGCCAGCAGTTTCCATAGCTCCTACGAGCAGTACTTC
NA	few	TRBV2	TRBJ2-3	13	CASTQARPDTQYF	TGTGCCAGTACCCAGGCTCGCCCAGATACGCAGTATTTT
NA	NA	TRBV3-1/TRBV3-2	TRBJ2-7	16	CASSQGGAPEAYEQYF	TGTGCCAGCAGCCAGGGCGGGGCGCCGGAGGCCTACGAGCAGTACTTC
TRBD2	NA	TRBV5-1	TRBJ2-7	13	CASSLGLAREQYF	TGCGCCAGCAGCCTAGGACTAGCGCGGGAGCAGTACTTC
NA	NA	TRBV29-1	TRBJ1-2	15	CSVEPRGTINYGYTF	TGCAGCGTTGAACCCAGGGGCACGATCAACTATGGCTACACCTTC
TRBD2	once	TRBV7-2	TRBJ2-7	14	CASSLATAGGEQYF	TGTGCCAGCAGCTTAGCGACCGCGGGGGGCGAGCAGTACTTC
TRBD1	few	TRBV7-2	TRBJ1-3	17	CASSPTGQGASGNTIYF	TGTGCCAGCAGCCCGACGGGACAGGGGGCGTCTGGAAACACCATATATTTT
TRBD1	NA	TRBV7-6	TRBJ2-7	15	CASSLEGQGAYEQYF	TGTGCCAGCAGCTTAGAGGGACAGGGGGCCTACGAGCAGTACTTC
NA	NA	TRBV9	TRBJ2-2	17	CASTVGPRGGGTGELFF	TGTGCCAGCACCGTAGGTCCCAGGGGCGGCGGCACCGGGGAGCTGTTTTTT
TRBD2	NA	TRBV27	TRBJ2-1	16	CASSITSGGYWYEQFF	TGTGCCAGCAGTATAACTAGCGGGGGGTATTGGTATGAGCAGTTCTTC
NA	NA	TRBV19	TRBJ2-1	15	CASKGMGTGLDEQFF	TGTGCCAGTAAAGGGATGGGAACAGGGCTCGATGAGCAGTTCTTC
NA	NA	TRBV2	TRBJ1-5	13	CASSVQSNQPQHF	TGTGCCAGCAGTGTGCAGTCGAATCAGCCCCAGCATTTT
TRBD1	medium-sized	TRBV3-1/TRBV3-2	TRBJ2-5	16	CASSQVTGGGIETQYF	TGTGCCAGCAGCCAAGTAACAGGGGGCGGGATTGAGACCCAGTACTTC
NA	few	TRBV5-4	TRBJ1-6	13	CASSGGGNSPLHF	TGTGCCAGCAGCGGGGGCGGGAATTCACCCCTCCACTTT
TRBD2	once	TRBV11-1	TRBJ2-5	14	CASSLLAASSPQYF	TGTGCCAGCAGCTTACTAGCGGCCTCAAGTCCCCAGTACTTC
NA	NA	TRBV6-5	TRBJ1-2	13	CASSYSGNYGYTF	TGTGCCAGCAGTTACTCGGGCAACTATGGCTACACCTTC
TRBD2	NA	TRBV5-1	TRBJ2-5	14	CASSLRTRTETQYF	TGCGCCAGCAGCCTCCGGACTAGAACTGAGACCCAGTACTTC
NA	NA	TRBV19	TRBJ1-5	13	CASSMGGGQPQHF	TGTGCCAGTAGTATGGGGGGAGGTCAGCCCCAGCATTTT
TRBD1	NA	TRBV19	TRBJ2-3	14	CASSPTGGTDTQYF	TGTGCCAGTAGTCCTACAGGGGGAACAGATACGCAGTATTTT
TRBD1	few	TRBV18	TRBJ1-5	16	CASSQSFQGADQPQHF	TGTGCCAGCTCACAAAGCTTTCAGGGGGCGGATCAGCCCCAGCATTTT
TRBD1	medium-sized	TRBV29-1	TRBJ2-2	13	CSVLGQGGGELFF	TGCAGCGTCCTTGGACAGGGTGGCGGGGAGCTGTTTTTT
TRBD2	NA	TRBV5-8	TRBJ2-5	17	CASSLSVFPGGQETQYF	TGTGCCAGCAGCTTGAGCGTGTTCCCGGGGGGGCAAGAGACCCAGTACTTC
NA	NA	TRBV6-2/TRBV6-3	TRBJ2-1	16	CASSYGMGGPSDEQFF	TGTGCCAGCAGTTATGGAATGGGGGGACCATCGGATGAGCAGTTCTTC